Listed here are 8 T cell receptor beta chains from one sample, sequenced in a study of PD-1 blockade in mismatch repair-deficient tumors. This table comes from immunoSEQ multiplex PCR, and its TCRdb copy is limited to in-frame clones, with some not included. The table includes about 67,000 clones, almost 80% detected once. Here the sequenced sample was peripheral blood, taken 2 weeks after starting pembrolizumab. The receptor set was obtained from an adult with mismatch repair-deficient cancer.

CDR3: CASSWTDYGYTF. Here the CDR3 DNA reads TGTGCCAGCAGTTGGACAGACTATGGCTACACCTTC. The rearrangement links TRBV7-9 to TRBJ1-2; possible D gene TRBD1, 6 bases. V lost 6 bases and J lost 3, with 8 bases in between. There are 12 residues in the CDR3. Germline CDR1 and CDR2: SEHNR and FQNEAQ (reference sequence).

The rearrangement joins TRBV6-6 to TRBJ2-7, with 10 bases that match TRBD2. With V trimmed by 8 bases and J by 0 bases, 7 bases remained unmatched. CDR3 size: 15 residues. In germline, CDR1 is MNHNY, CDR2 SVGAGI (reference sequence). In nucleotides, the CDR3 is TGTGCCAGCTCGCCGGGACTAGCGAACTCCTACGAGCAGTACTTC. Protein product: CASSPGLANSYEQYF.

The chain recombines TRBV6-6 with TRBJ2-7; tentatively, D is TRBD1 or TRBD2 (5 bases each). CDR1 is MNHNY, CDR2 SVGAGI, per germline (reference sequence). The CDR3 has 14 amino acids. The germline V and J ends were trimmed by 6 bases and 4 bases, with 16 bases remaining between them. CDR3 coding DNA: TGTGCCAGCAGAAAAGGAGGACGGACATACGAGCAGTACTTC. Amino acid sequence: CASRKGGRTYEQYF.

V usage is TRBV11-3 and J usage is TRBJ2-7; D is perhaps TRBD2 (5 bases). CDR1 and CDR2 (germline): SGHNT, YENEEA. The CDR3 runs 13 residues. V lost 1 base and J 5 bases, leaving 9 bases between the germline ends. The CDR3 nucleotides are TGTGCCAGCAGCTTAGTTCCCGGGGACGAGCAGTACTTC. It translates to CASSLVPGDEQYF.

V usage is TRBV5-8 and J usage is TRBJ2-7; 9 positions match TRBD1. CDR3 length equals 18 residues. Unmatched junction bases numbered 19, after V lost 2 bases and J lost 7 bases. Per germline, CDR1 SGHTS and CDR2 YDEGEE. The CDR3 is CASSLMFSSGTGLEEQYF. In nucleotides, the CDR3 is TGTGCCAGCAGCTTAATGTTCTCCTCCGGGACAGGGTTAGAGGAGCAGTACTTC.

The genes are TRBV15 and TRBJ2-7, with D possibly matching TRBD1 (6 bases). The V gene lost 0 bases and the J gene lost 5 bases, with 20 bases spanning the gap. The CDR3 length is 17 residues. Per the germline V gene, CDR1 is LNHNV and CDR2 is YYDKDF (reference sequence). The CDR3 loop is CATSRDRVTGQQNEQYF. The DNA for the CDR3 is TGTGCCACCAGCAGAGATAGGGTGACAGGCCAACAAAACGAGCAGTACTTC.

The rearrangement joins TRBV27 to TRBJ1-2; D not certain. This CDR3 region has 14 residues. Trimming pared 3 bases from V and 5 bases from J, leaving 13 bases between. Per the germline V gene, CDR1 is MNHEY and CDR2 is SMNVEV (reference sequence). As DNA, the CDR3 is TGTGCCAGCAGTTTTAAAGTCAGGACGTATGGCTACACCTTC. Encoded protein: CASSFKVRTYGYTF.

The chain employs TRBV29-1 and TRBJ2-7, with 7 bases matching TRBD1. In germline, CDR1 is SQVTM, CDR2 ANQGSEA. The length of the CDR3 is 13 residues. With V trimmed by 3 bases and J by 3 bases, 5 bases remained unmatched. The CDR3 DNA is TGCAGCGTTGAGACAGGGAGCAGCTACGAGCAGTACTTC. Its translation is CSVETGSSYEQYF.